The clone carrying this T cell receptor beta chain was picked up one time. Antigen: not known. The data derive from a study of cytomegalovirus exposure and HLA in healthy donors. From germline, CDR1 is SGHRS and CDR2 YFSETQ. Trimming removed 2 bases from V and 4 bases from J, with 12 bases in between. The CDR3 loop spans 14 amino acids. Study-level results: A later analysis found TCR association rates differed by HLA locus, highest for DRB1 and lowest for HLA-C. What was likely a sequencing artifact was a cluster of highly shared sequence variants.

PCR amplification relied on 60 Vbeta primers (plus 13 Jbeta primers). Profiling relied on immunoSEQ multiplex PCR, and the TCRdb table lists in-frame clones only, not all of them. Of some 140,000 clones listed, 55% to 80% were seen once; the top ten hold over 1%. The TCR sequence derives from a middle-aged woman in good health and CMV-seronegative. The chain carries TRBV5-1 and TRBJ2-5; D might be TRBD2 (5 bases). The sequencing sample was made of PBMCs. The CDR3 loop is CASSFPSSPETQYF. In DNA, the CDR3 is TGCGCCAGCAGCTTCCCTAGCAGCCCAGAGACCCAGTACTTC.